This is a list of T cell receptor beta chains from one sample in a study of blood T cell repertoires in COVID-19. Using immunoSEQ multiplex PCR, the repertoire was profiled, and TCRdb retains in-frame clones only, with some absent. The sample carries 50,000 to 75,000 clones, about 84% recorded once. The specimen sequenced was peripheral blood. All receptors come from a man aged 55 to 70 with acute or convalescent COVID-19. CDR3s include the opening cysteine and the closing phenylalanine or tryptophan. Each record gives: clone size, D gene, J gene, V gene, CDR3 protein, CDR3 DNA. The D gene is left open where the match is weak. Not every row has a clone size; where given, it reads once, few, many or a size class.

few | TRBD1 | TRBJ2-7 | TRBV27 | CASRRTGGYEQYF | TGTGCCAGCAGACGAACAGGGGGCTACGAGCAGTACTTC
once | - | TRBJ2-5 | TRBV7-8 | CASSLVGGAWETQYF | TGTGCCAGCAGCTTAGTAGGGGGGGCCTGGGAGACCCAGTACTTC
- | - | TRBJ2-3 | TRBV12-5 | CASGPGGRTDTQYF | TGTGCTAGTGGTCCCGGGGGGCGCACAGATACGCAGTATTTT
- | - | TRBJ2-1 | TRBV6-5 | CASSYSDSMFQFF | TGTGCCAGCAGTTACTCGGACAGCATGTTTCAGTTCTTC
- | - | TRBJ2-1 | TRBV7-9 | CASSHGHRVFNEQFF | TGTGCCAGCAGTCACGGTCACAGGGTTTTCAATGAGCAGTTCTTC
- | TRBD2 | TRBJ2-3 | TRBV18 | CASSPPGLSTDTQYF | TGTGCCAGCTCACCCCCGGGACTAAGCACAGATACGCAGTATTTT
- | TRBD1 | TRBJ2-3 | TRBV2 | CASKDRGGTDTQYF | TGTGCCAGCAAGGACAGGGGGGGGACAGATACGCAGTATTTT
- | - | TRBJ2-5 | TRBV7-9 | CASSSSPGNYQETQYF | TGTGCCAGCAGCTCCAGCCCGGGAAATTACCAAGAGACCCAGTACTTC
- | - | TRBJ2-3 | TRBV5-1 | CASSLASADTQYF | TGCGCCAGCAGCTTGGCCTCGGCAGATACGCAGTATTTT
few | TRBD1 | TRBJ1-2 | TRBV4-1 | CASSQLQGAGGYTF | TGCGCCAGCAGCCAACTTCAGGGGGCGGGTGGCTACACCTTC
- | - | TRBJ1-1 | TRBV28 | CASRQQVNTEAFF | TGTGCCAGCAGGCAACAGGTGAACACTGAAGCTTTCTTT
- | TRBD2 | TRBJ2-3 | TRBV19 | CASSIGRGLAGEDTQYF | TGTGCCAGTAGTATAGGTAGGGGACTAGCGGGGGAGGATACGCAGTATTTT
- | - | TRBJ2-7 | TRBV6-1 | CASSEALTLKSYEQYF | TGTGCCAGCAGTGAAGCCCTGACATTGAAGTCCTACGAGCAGTACTTC
- | - | TRBJ1-4 | TRBV10-3 | CAISDQGTNEKLFF | TGTGCCATCAGTGATCAGGGGACTAATGAAAAACTGTTTTTT
- | TRBD1 | TRBJ1-5 | TRBV3-1/TRBV3-2 | CASSQVVTGGLPQHF | TGTGCCAGCAGCCAAGTGGTGACAGGGGGATTGCCCCAGCATTTT
once | - | TRBJ2-1 | TRBV6-5 | CASGTTGIYNEQFF | TGTGCCAGCGGTACTACGGGGATCTACAATGAGCAGTTCTTC
once | - | TRBJ2-6 | TRBV2 | CARGGDSPSGANVLTF | TGTGCCAGAGGAGGGGACAGCCCCTCTGGGGCCAACGTCCTGACTTTC
- | TRBD2 | TRBJ2-3 | TRBV15 | CATSRDKWRLAGHDTQYF | TGTGCCACCAGCAGAGATAAGTGGAGACTAGCGGGGCACGATACGCAGTATTTT
- | - | TRBJ2-5 | TRBV20-1 | CSASIPGSQETQYF | TGCAGTGCTAGTATACCTGGCAGTCAAGAGACCCAGTACTTC
- | - | TRBJ2-3 | TRBV6-6 | CASTAVDTQYF | TGTGCCAGCACCGCGGTGGATACGCAGTATTTT
- | - | TRBJ2-7 | TRBV11-1 | CASSLSRTSGYEQYF | TGTGCCAGCAGCTTATCCCGGACTTCGGGCTACGAGCAGTACTTC
few | TRBD2 | TRBJ2-3 | TRBV6-4 | CASSDSGTSAADTQYF | TGTGCCAGCAGTGACTCGGGTACTAGCGCTGCAGATACGCAGTATTTT
- | TRBD1 | TRBJ2-5 | TRBV19 | CASDHRDREETQYF | TGTGCCAGTGATCACCGGGACAGGGAAGAGACCCAGTACTTC
- | - | TRBJ2-5 | TRBV6-5 | CASSRKETQYF | TGTGCCAGCTCGAGAAAAGAGACCCAGTACTTC
- | - | TRBJ2-5 | TRBV3-1/TRBV3-2 | CASTGLLRAAQETQYF | TGTGCCAGCACCGGCCTCCTACGAGCGGCCCAAGAGACCCAGTACTTC
- | - | TRBJ1-5 | TRBV10-2 | CASKQRNSNQPQHF | TGCGCCAGCAAACAACGCAATAGCAATCAGCCCCAGCATTTT
- | TRBD1 | TRBJ1-2 | TRBV9 | CASSESGTGGGYTF | TGTGCCAGCAGTGAGTCCGGGACAGGGGGTGGCTACACCTTC
- | TRBD2 | TRBJ2-6 | TRBV9 | CASSPRTSGGSGANVLTF | TGTGCCAGCAGCCCAAGGACTAGCGGGGGCTCTGGGGCCAACGTCCTGACTTTC
- | TRBD2 | TRBJ2-3 | TRBV19 | CASSIGLAGGDTQYF | TGTGCCAGTAGTATTGGACTAGCGGGGGGCGATACGCAGTATTTT
medium-sized | - | TRBJ2-1 | TRBV19 | CASTKWGPSPFGGNEQFF | TGTGCCAGTACCAAATGGGGGCCTAGCCCATTCGGTGGGAATGAGCAGTTCTTC
- | - | TRBJ1-6 | TRBV5-1 | CASSFTSPEPNSPLHF | TGCGCCAGCAGTTTTACCTCCCCGGAGCCAAATTCACCCCTCCACTTT
- | TRBD1 | TRBJ1-1 | TRBV19 | CASSISGQPNTEAFF | TGTGCCAGTAGTATTTCGGGACAGCCGAACACTGAAGCTTTCTTT
- | - | TRBJ1-2 | TRBV5-4 | CASSLRGGSNYGYTF | TGTGCCAGCAGCCTTCGGGGGGGCAGTAACTATGGCTACACCTTC
- | - | TRBJ1-3 | TRBV7-9 | CASSLGVSSSGNTIYF | TGTGCCAGCAGCTTAGGAGTCTCGAGCTCTGGAAACACCATATATTTT
- | - | TRBJ1-2 | TRBV7-2 | CASSPRVGQGIHYGYTF | TGTGCCAGCAGCCCACGGGTTGGGCAGGGAATTCACTATGGCTACACCTTC
- | TRBD1 | TRBJ1-6 | TRBV7-8 | CASSLKPGQGNSPLHF | TGTGCCAGCAGCCTAAAGCCGGGACAGGGGAATTCACCCCTCCACTTT
- | - | TRBJ1-1 | TRBV6-5 | CASRFGGSTEAFF | TGTGCCAGCAGATTTGGGGGGTCCACTGAAGCTTTCTTT
- | - | TRBJ1-1 | TRBV6-1 | CASSEIVAMNTEAFF | TGTGCCAGCAGTGAAATTGTGGCAATGAACACTGAAGCTTTCTTT